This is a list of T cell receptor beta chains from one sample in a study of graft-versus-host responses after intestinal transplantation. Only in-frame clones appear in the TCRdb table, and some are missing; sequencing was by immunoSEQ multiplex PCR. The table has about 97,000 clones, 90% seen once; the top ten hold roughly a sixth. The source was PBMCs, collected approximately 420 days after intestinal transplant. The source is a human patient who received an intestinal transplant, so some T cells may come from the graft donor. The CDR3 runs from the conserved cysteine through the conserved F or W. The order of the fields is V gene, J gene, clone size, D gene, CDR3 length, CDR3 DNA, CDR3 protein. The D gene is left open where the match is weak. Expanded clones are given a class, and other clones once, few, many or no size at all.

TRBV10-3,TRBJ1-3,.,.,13,TGTGCCGTATCAGGGGCGTCTGGAAACACCATATATTTT,CAVSGASGNTIYF
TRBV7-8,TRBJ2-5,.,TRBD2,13,TGTGCCAGCGCGGGGGGCGGTGCGGAGACCCAGTACTTC,CASAGGGAETQYF
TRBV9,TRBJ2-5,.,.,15,TGTGCCAGCAGCGGGGTCCTCTCCGAGCGGGAGACCCAGTACTTC,CASSGVLSERETQYF
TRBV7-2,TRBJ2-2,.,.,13,TGTGCCAGCAGCTCGTCGGGCACCGGGGAGCTGTTTTTT,CASSSSGTGELFF
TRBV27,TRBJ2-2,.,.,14,TGTGCCAGCAGTCCCCGGACAGCCAGCGGGGAGCTGTTTTTT,CASSPRTASGELFF
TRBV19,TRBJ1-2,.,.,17,TGTGCCAGTAGTATACCGACCGAACGGGACACCGACTATGGCTACACCTTC,CASSIPTERDTDYGYTF
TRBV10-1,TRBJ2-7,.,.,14,TGCGCCAGCAGTGAGTCCGGCAGTCCTTACGAGCAGTACTTC,CASSESGSPYEQYF
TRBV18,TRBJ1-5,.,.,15,TGTGCCAGCTCGTTGGGGCAGCCCACCAATCAGCCCCAGCATTTT,CASSLGQPTNQPQHF
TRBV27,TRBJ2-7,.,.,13,TGTGCCAGCAGTTATGCGGGAACCTACGAGCAGTACTTC,CASSYAGTYEQYF
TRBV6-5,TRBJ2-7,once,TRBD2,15,TGTGCCAGCAGTTACCAGACTAGCGGGGGCTGGGAGCAGTACTTC,CASSYQTSGGWEQYF
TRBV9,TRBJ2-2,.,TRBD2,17,TGTGCCAGCAGCGCTGGACTAGCGGGGTTGGGTACCGGGGAGCTGTTTTTT,CASSAGLAGLGTGELFF
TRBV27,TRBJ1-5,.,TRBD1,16,TGTGCCAGCAGACGGACAGGCCCATATAGCAATCAGCCCCAGCATTTT,CASRRTGPYSNQPQHF
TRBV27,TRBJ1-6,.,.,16,TGTGCCAGCTCTGGCGGGGGTGCGTCCTATAATTCACCCCTCCACTTT,CASSGGGASYNSPLHF
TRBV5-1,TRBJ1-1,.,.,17,TGCGCCAGCAGCTTGAGTCCGGGGGCTGGACTGAACACTGAAGCTTTCTTT,CASSLSPGAGLNTEAFF
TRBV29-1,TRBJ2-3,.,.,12,TGCAGCGTTGAGGACGTGGCAGATACGCAGTATTTT,CSVEDVADTQYF
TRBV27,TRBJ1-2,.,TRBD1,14,TGTGCCAGCAGTTACGGAACAGGGGCGGGAGGCTACACCTTC,CASSYGTGAGGYTF
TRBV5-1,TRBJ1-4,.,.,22,TGCGCCAGCAGCCCCGGTCGGGTACCTCTAACTAGAACTGAGGCAACTAATGAAAAACTGTTTTTT,CASSPGRVPLTRTEATNEKLFF
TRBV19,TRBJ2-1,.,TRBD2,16,TGTGCCAGTAGCCCCCCAGGGGCGGGGGGGCCTGGGGAGCAGTTCTTC,CASSPPGAGGPGEQFF
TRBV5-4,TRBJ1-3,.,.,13,TGTGCCAGCAGCTTCGGATACGGGAACACCATATATTTT,CASSFGYGNTIYF
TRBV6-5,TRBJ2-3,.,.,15,TGTGCCAGCAGTTACGGGGCGGGCGGCACAGATACGCAGTATTTT,CASSYGAGGTDTQYF
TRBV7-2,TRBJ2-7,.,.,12,TGTGCCAGCAGGGGACCTTTCTACGAGCAGTACTTC,CASRGPFYEQYF
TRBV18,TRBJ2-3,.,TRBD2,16,TGTGCCAGCTCACCACCGGCAGCGGGGAACACAGATACGCAGTATTTT,CASSPPAAGNTDTQYF
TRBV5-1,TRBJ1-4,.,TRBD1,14,TGCGCCAGCAGGAATCAGGGGGCATCTGAAAAACTGTTTTTT,CASRNQGASEKLFF
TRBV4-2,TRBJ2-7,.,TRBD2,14,TGTGCCAGCAGCGCTAGCGGGGACTCCTACGAGCAGTACTTC,CASSASGDSYEQYF
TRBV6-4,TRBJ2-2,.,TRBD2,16,TGTGCCAGCAGTGATCGGGGGGATATGGGCACCGGGGAGCTGTTTTTT,CASSDRGDMGTGELFF
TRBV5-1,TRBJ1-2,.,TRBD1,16,TGCGCCAGCAGCTTGGCCGGGGGACAGGGGGCGCAGGGCTACACCTTC,CASSLAGGQGAQGYTF
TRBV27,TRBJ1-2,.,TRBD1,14,TGTGCCAGCAGTTGGACAGGGGGCAGCTATGGCTACACCTTC,CASSWTGGSYGYTF
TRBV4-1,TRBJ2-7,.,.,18,TGCGCCAGCAGCCAAGATCATTTCAGTCAACCCGGGTTGGGCGAGCAGTACTTC,CASSQDHFSQPGLGEQYF
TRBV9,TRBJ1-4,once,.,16,TGTGCCAGCAGCCCCATCACAGGGCCCCTCGGTGAAAAACTGTTTTTT,CASSPITGPLGEKLFF
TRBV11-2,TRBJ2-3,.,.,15,TGTGCCAGCAGCTCCCGGGCTACACAGGCCGATACGCAGTATTTT,CASSSRATQADTQYF
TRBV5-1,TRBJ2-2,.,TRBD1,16,TGCGCCAGCAGATGGGACAGGCCGGCGAACACCGGGGAGCTGTTTTTT,CASRWDRPANTGELFF
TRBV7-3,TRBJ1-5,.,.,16,TGTGCCAGCAGCTTAACCCGCAGGGGAAGCGATCAGCCCCAGCATTTT,CASSLTRRGSDQPQHF
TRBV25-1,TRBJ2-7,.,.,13,TGTGCCAGCAACCCAGGGGCCAACTACGAGCAGTACTTC,CASNPGANYEQYF
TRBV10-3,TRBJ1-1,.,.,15,TGTGCCATCAGTGAGGTCGGCGGTACGAACACTGAAGCTTTCTTT,CAISEVGGTNTEAFF
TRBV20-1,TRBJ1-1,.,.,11,TGCAGTGCTAGACGGAACACTGAAGCTTTCTTT,CSARRNTEAFF
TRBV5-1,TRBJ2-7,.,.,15,TGCGCCAGCAGCGGGGGGGCGGGGCCTGCCTACGAGCAGTACTTC,CASSGGAGPAYEQYF
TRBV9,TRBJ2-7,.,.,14,TGTGCCAGCAGCCCCCAACCAGGGATCGCAGGGCAGTACTTC,CASSPQPGIAGQYF
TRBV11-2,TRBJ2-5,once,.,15,TGTGCCAGCAGCTTAGGTTACAGGGCGGAAGAGACCCAGTACTTC,CASSLGYRAEETQYF
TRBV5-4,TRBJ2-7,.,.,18,TGTGCCAGCAGCTTGGGGGACGACGGCGGACCGAGCTCCTACGAGCAGTACTTC,CASSLGDDGGPSSYEQYF
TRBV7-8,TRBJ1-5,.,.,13,TGTGCCAGCAGCTTCAGGGTTTACCAGCCCCAGCATTTT,CASSFRVYQPQHF
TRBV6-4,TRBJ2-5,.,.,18,TGTGCCAGCAGTGAGTCCGGGAACAGGGGAGGGGGCCAAGAGACCCAGTACTTC,CASSESGNRGGGQETQYF
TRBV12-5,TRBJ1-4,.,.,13,TGTGCTAGTGGTTGGGGGGCAAGTGAAAAACTGTTTTTT,CASGWGASEKLFF
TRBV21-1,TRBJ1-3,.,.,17,TGTGCCAGCAGCAAAGGACGGATCATAACCTCTGGAAACACCATATATTTT,CASSKGRIITSGNTIYF
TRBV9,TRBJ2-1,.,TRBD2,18,TGTGCCAGCAGCGTGAGGACTAGCGGGGGGAGCTCCTACAATGAGCAGTTCTTC,CASSVRTSGGSSYNEQFF
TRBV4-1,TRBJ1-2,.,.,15,TGCGCCAGCAGCCAAGAGGGGGCGCGGGTGGAGGGCTACACCTTC,CASSQEGARVEGYTF